This T cell receptor (beta chain) originates from a study of CD8 T cells in Susac syndrome. The RNA, roughly 0.5 to 1 ug, was put through reverse transcription using random hexamers. TCRdb recomputed calls from the immunoSEQ multiplex PCR reads with MiXCR, one row per CDR3 protein. Here the sample spans 150,000 to 160,000 distinct CDR3 sequences, over 95% being singletons. The CDR3 covers 16 residues. Germline CDR1 and CDR2: MNHEY and SMNVEV (reference sequence). Trimming shortened V by 2 bases and J by 4 bases, and 18 bases separated the two germline ends. Sequencing was done on a sample of CD8+ T cells from PBMCs. This clonotype originated in a human donor with multiple sclerosis. V is TRBV27 and J is TRBJ2-7; perhaps D is TRBD1 or TRBD2 (6 bases each). CDR3 coding DNA: TGTGCCAGCAGTTTAGGATACCCGACAGGAGGGTACGAGCAGTACTTC. Translated: CASSLGYPTGGYEQYF.